In its sample, the clone carrying this T cell receptor beta chain ranks as medium-sized. TCRdb's table, derived via immunoSEQ multiplex PCR, lists solely in-frame clones and lacks some. This sample has under 30,000 clones; over 85% occur once, and the top ten carry under 9.5%. This CDR3 region has 16 residues. V lost 2 bases and J lost 1; bases outside the gene matches: 6. Germline CDR1 MNHNS, CDR2 SASEGT. This sample stems from a study of T cell changes during pregnancy in multiple sclerosis. J is TRBJ1-1 and V is TRBV6-1, with TRBD1 matching over 8 bases. This clonotype was sampled from a female donor in good health, enrolled as a control in a pregnancy study. This specimen consisted of CD8+ T cells from peripheral blood mononuclear cells, obtained in the third trimester of pregnancy. CDR3 sequence: CASSESAGQGNTEAFF. Written as DNA, the CDR3 is TGTGCCAGCAGTGAATCGGCCGGACAGGGGAACACTGAAGCTTTCTTT.